This T cell receptor (beta chain) comes out of a study of blood T cell repertoires in COVID-19. The wider study: The origin of the acute and convalescent COVID-19 samples was the United States, Italy and Spain. The cDNA or gDNA used as material had been derived from T cells, B-cell-depleted T cells, or PBMCs.

Germline V gene data show CDR1 as MDHEN and CDR2 as SYDVKM. The CDR3 totals 12 residues. The germline V and J ends were trimmed by 10 bases and 2 bases, with 12 bases remaining between them. The protocol was immunoSEQ multiplex PCR, while the TCRdb copy is restricted to in-frame clones and leaves out a portion. The table lists approximately 46,000 clones, 75% to 90% of them singletons. Sequencing was performed on peripheral blood. The chain employs TRBV28 and TRBJ2-7, with a possible D match to TRBD1 (5 bases). This receptor was obtained from a man between 60 and 70 years old with acute or convalescent COVID-19. CDR3 nucleotides: TGTGCCACAAAAAAACAGGCCTACGAGCAGTACTTC. As protein: CATKKQAYEQYF.